What follows is one TCR beta chain and its context. What it binds is not known. The sample belongs to a study of OX40 agonist ivuxolimab in advanced cancers. Study as a whole: Patients were given ivuxolimab, an antibody that agonizes OX40 (CD134). Patients achieving partial responses numbered three: one hepatocellular carcinoma case and two cutaneous melanoma cases. The study, taken as a whole, reports: Those patients achieving a partial response at 0.1-3.0 mg/kg showed among the lowest clonal expansion.

Trimming shortened V by 4 bases and J by 3 bases, and 9 bases separated the two germline ends. The CDR3 runs 14 residues. CDR1 and CDR2 from the germline V gene are MDHEN and SYDVKM. Sequencing was performed with immunoSEQ multiplex PCR; in TCRdb, only in-frame clones are kept and a portion is missing. This table holds 45,000 to 65,000 clones, 85% to 90% found once. The sequence derives from an adult with an advanced solid tumor such as melanoma, head and neck, liver or kidney cancer. The chain is built from TRBV28 and TRBJ1-4; D gene ambiguous. Sequenced material: CD4+ or CD8+ T cells sorted from blood, taken in a trial of the OX40 agonist ivuxolimab. For the CDR3, the DNA is TGTGCCAGCAGTTCCGGGAGTCCTAATGAAAAACTGTTTTTT. Amino acid sequence: CASSSGSPNEKLFF.